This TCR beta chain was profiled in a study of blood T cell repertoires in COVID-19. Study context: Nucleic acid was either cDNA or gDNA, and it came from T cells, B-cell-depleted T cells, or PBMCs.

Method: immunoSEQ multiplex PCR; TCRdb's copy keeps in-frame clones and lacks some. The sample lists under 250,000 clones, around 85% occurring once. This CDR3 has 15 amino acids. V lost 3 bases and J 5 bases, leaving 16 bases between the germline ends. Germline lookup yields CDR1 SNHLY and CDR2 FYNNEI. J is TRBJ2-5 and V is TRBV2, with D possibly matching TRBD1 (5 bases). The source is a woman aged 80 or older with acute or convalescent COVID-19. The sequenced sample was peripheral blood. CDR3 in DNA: TGTGCCAGCAGTGAGGGGCCCTCAAGGTTGGAGACCCAGTACTTC. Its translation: CASSEGPSRLETQYF. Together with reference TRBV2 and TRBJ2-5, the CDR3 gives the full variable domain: EPEVTQTPSHQVTQMGQEVILRCVPISNHLYFYWYRQILGQKVEFLVSFYNNEISEKSEIFDDQFSVERPDGSNFTLKIRSTKLEDSAMYFCASSEGPSRLETQYFGPGTRLLVL.